Detailed here is one TCR beta chain. Clinical history reported by participants formed the basis on which cohorts were assigned. This record belongs to a study of blood T cell repertoires in COVID-19. Looking at the study overall: Italy, Spain and the United States were the sources of the convalescent and acute COVID-19 samples. PBMCs, B-cell-depleted T cells, or T cells were the source of the cDNA or gDNA that made up the material.

With 3 bases clipped from V and 5 bases from J, the junction kept 7 bases outside the gene matches. This CDR3 contains 14 residues. Looked up from germline, CDR1 is DFQATT and CDR2 is SNEGSKA (reference sequence). Assay used: immunoSEQ multiplex PCR; TCRdb lists only in-frame clones, some missing. Of 250,000 or so clones detected, around nine tenths appear once; the ten largest clones hold 2.6%. This sequence originates from a woman under 30 who had recovered from COVID-19. V is TRBV20-1 and J is TRBJ2-5; the match to TRBD2 covers 9 bases. Material for sequencing was PBMCs or T cells enriched from blood (not recorded which). CDR3 bases: TGCAGTGCTAGTAGCGGGAGCGGCGGGGAGACCCAGTACTTC. Translation gives CSASSGSGGETQYF.